This is a list of T cell receptor beta chains from one sample in a study of T cells in Graves' hyperthyroidism and ophthalmopathy. Each CDR3 protein gets one entry after TCRdb re-called the multiplex PCR reads with MiXCR. The sample lists approximately 570,000 distinct CDR3 sequences; approximately 20% were seen once. The sequencing input was blood. The receptors stem from a middle-aged man with Graves' ophthalmopathy. Each CDR3 is given with its conserved first and last residue. The order of the fields is V gene, D gene, J gene, clone size, CDR3 protein, CDR3 DNA. A D gene is named only where the DNA matches it firmly. A clone size is listed for some rows: how often the clone was seen (once, few, many), or a class if it is expanded.

>TRBV20-1|NA|TRBJ2-7|NA
CSARDEGGSYEQYF
TGCAGTGCTAGAGATGAAGGGGGGTCCTACGAGCAGTACTTC
>TRBV12-3/TRBV12-4|NA|TRBJ1-2|many
CASSLAGRGGYGYTF
TGTGCCAGCAGTTTAGCGGGCAGGGGAGGATATGGCTACACCTTC
>TRBV18|NA|TRBJ2-7|NA
CASSPTGRPTYEQYF
TGTGCCAGCTCACCAACGGGCAGACCTACCTACGAGCAGTACTTC
>TRBV10-3|TRBD2|TRBJ2-7|few
CAIGPGLDSEQYF
TGTGCCATTGGACCGGGACTAGATTCCGAGCAGTACTTC
>TRBV27|TRBD2|TRBJ2-3|few
CASRLRLGTSGNGWTDTQYF
TGTGCCAGCAGACTGAGGCTCGGGACTAGCGGAAATGGGTGGACAGATACGCAGTATTTT
>TRBV3-1|TRBD1|TRBJ1-2|many
CASSQDIGTGGYGYTF
TGTGCCAGCAGCCAAGATATCGGGACAGGGGGATATGGCTACACCTTC
>TRBV11-1|NA|TRBJ2-7|many
CASSLAWGSLSYEQYF
TGTGCCAGCAGCTTAGCGTGGGGCAGCCTTTCCTACGAGCAGTACTTC
>TRBV13|NA|TRBJ2-7|many
CASTHSADYEQYF
TGTGCCAGCACCCATTCGGCGGACTACGAGCAGTACTTC
>TRBV2|NA|TRBJ2-3|many
CASRSGLPPDTQYF
TGTGCCAGCAGATCGGGACTCCCACCGGATACGCAGTATTTT
>TRBV7-2|NA|TRBJ2-1|NA
CASSLVSGGTYNEQFF
TGTGCCAGCAGCTTAGTATCCGGCGGTACCTACAATGAGCAGTTCTTC
>TRBV20-1|NA|TRBJ1-4|many
CSANPRGRRNEKLFF
TGCAGTGCCAATCCCCGGGGACGGAGAAATGAAAAACTGTTTTTT
>TRBV2|NA|TRBJ1-1|few
CASSERVMNTEAFF
TGTGCCAGCAGTGAAAGGGTAATGAACACTGAAGCTTTCTTT
>TRBV3-1|NA|TRBJ1-2|few
CASSQVVSPRYGYTF
TGTGCCAGCAGCCAAGTGGTCTCACCCCGCTATGGCTACACCTTC
>TRBV11-1|NA|TRBJ2-1|many
CASSLARHEQFF
TGTGCCAGCAGCTTAGCACGCCATGAGCAGTTCTTC
>TRBV27|NA|TRBJ2-7|many
CASSLNSYATYEQYF
TGTGCCAGCAGTTTAAACTCGTATGCAACCTACGAGCAGTACTTC
>TRBV5-1|NA|TRBJ2-7|many
CASSSSVTEQYF
TGCGCCAGCAGCTCTAGTGTTACCGAGCAGTACTTC
>TRBV20-1|NA|TRBJ2-1|NA
CSAIERVSYNEQFF
TGCAGTGCTATCGAGCGGGTCTCCTACAATGAGCAGTTCTTC
>TRBV7-8|TRBD2|TRBJ2-3|few
CASSFSTLAGVITDTQYF
TGTGCCAGCAGTTTTTCCACTCTAGCGGGAGTAATTACAGATACGCAGTATTTT
>TRBV6-1|NA|TRBJ1-5|NA
CASSESRAGRQPQHF
TGTGCCAGCAGTGAATCACGAGCTGGTCGTCAGCCCCAGCATTTT
>TRBV4-3|TRBD1|TRBJ2-2|NA
CASSQYRGIGTGELFF
TGCGCCAGCAGCCAATACAGGGGTATAGGCACCGGGGAGCTGTTTTTT
>TRBV3-1|NA|TRBJ1-2|many
CASSPPEGRDGYTF
TGTGCCAGCAGCCCCCCGGAGGGGCGCGATGGCTACACCTTC
>TRBV14|NA|TRBJ1-1|NA
CASSQEFQGEAFF
TGTGCCAGCAGCCAAGAATTTCAAGGTGAAGCTTTCTTT
>TRBV20-1|TRBD1|TRBJ2-4|NA
CSAPILGTVKNIQYF
TGCAGTGCTCCTATTCTCGGGACAGTGAAAAACATTCAGTACTTC
>TRBV28|NA|TRBJ2-4|NA
CASSLTHRLRNIQYF
TGTGCCAGCAGTTTAACCCACCGTTTGCGAAACATTCAGTACTTC
>TRBV6-2/TRBV6-3|NA|TRBJ2-2|few
CASSYRRTGELFF
TGTGCCAGCAGTTATAGGCGCACCGGGGAGCTGTTTTTT
>TRBV7-9|NA|TRBJ2-1|many
CASSGYSSWLDEQFF
TGTGCCAGCAGCGGCTACTCAAGCTGGCTAGATGAGCAGTTCTTC
>TRBV6-1|TRBD1|TRBJ2-2|NA
CASSESQGVAELFF
TGTGCCAGCAGTGAATCCCAGGGGGTGGCGGAGCTGTTTTTT
>TRBV10-2|TRBD1|TRBJ1-6|NA
CASSETGGYNSPLHF
TGCGCCAGCAGTGAGACAGGGGGCTACAATTCACCCCTCCACTTT
>TRBV9|TRBD1|TRBJ1-4|few
CASSGGQGALGEKLFF
TGTGCCAGCAGCGGCGGACAGGGGGCGCTTGGAGAAAAACTGTTTTTT
>TRBV6-8|NA|TRBJ2-2|NA
CASSATPNTGELFF
TGTGCCAGCAGCGCGACTCCTAACACCGGGGAGCTGTTTTTT